The rows below give T cell receptor beta chains drawn from one sample of a study of neoadjuvant nivolumab and ipilimumab in lung cancer. Sequenced by immunoSEQ multiplex PCR; TCRdb stores in-frame clones only, minus some. This sample yields 40,000 to 60,000 clones, of which around 89% are seen a single time; over 3.5% belongs to the top ten. Sequencing was performed on blood, taken before neoadjuvant nivolumab, alone or with ipilimumab. The receptors come from an adult with non-small cell lung cancer. Some clones in this sample may be carry-over from other donors' samples. The CDR3 runs from the conserved cysteine through the conserved F or W. Each record gives: CDR3 DNA, CDR3 protein, J gene, D gene, clone size, V gene. The D gene is left open where the match is weak. Clone size appears in some rows only: once, few, many, or a class for an expanded clone.

CDR3 DNA: TGTGCCAGCTCACCACCGCCAGGGGTAAAGACCCAGTACTTC
CDR3 protein: CASSPPPGVKTQYF
J gene: TRBJ2-5
D gene: -
clone size: few
V gene: TRBV18

CDR3 DNA: TGTGCCAGCAGCCAAGCTAGCGACGAGCAGTACTTC
CDR3 protein: CASSQASDEQYF
J gene: TRBJ2-7
D gene: -
clone size: -
V gene: TRBV7-9

CDR3 DNA: TGTGCCAGCAGCACTAGCGGGAGAGAGACCCAGTACTTC
CDR3 protein: CASSTSGRETQYF
J gene: TRBJ2-5
D gene: TRBD2
clone size: -
V gene: TRBV7-9

CDR3 DNA: TGCGCCATAGCGGGACCCAACTACGAGCAGTACTTC
CDR3 protein: CAIAGPNYEQYF
J gene: TRBJ2-7
D gene: TRBD2
clone size: -
V gene: TRBV10-1

CDR3 DNA: TGTGCCAGCAGCTTAGCAGTTACAGGGAGTGAGCAGTTCTTC
CDR3 protein: CASSLAVTGSEQFF
J gene: TRBJ2-1
D gene: -
clone size: -
V gene: TRBV7-2

CDR3 DNA: TGTGCCTGGTCTCCCGGGACAGGCGAAGCTTTCTTT
CDR3 protein: CAWSPGTGEAFF
J gene: TRBJ1-1
D gene: TRBD1
clone size: -
V gene: TRBV30

CDR3 DNA: TGCGCCAGCAGCCTAAGCGGGACTAGCGGGTTGAATGAGCAGTTCTTC
CDR3 protein: CASSLSGTSGLNEQFF
J gene: TRBJ2-1
D gene: TRBD2
clone size: few
V gene: TRBV5-1

CDR3 DNA: TGTGCCAGCAGCGTTGGTCATACGCAGTATTTT
CDR3 protein: CASSVGHTQYF
J gene: TRBJ2-3
D gene: -
clone size: -
V gene: TRBV9

CDR3 DNA: TGTGCCAGCAGTTACGATAGGGTGGGCGAGCAGTACTTC
CDR3 protein: CASSYDRVGEQYF
J gene: TRBJ2-7
D gene: -
clone size: -
V gene: TRBV6-5

CDR3 DNA: TGTGCTACGAGCGGCAATGAGCAGTTCTTC
CDR3 protein: CATSGNEQFF
J gene: TRBJ2-1
D gene: -
clone size: -
V gene: TRBV10-3

CDR3 DNA: TGCGCCAGCAGCCAAAGGGGGGGTGACTCTGGAAACACCATATATTTT
CDR3 protein: CASSQRGGDSGNTIYF
J gene: TRBJ1-3
D gene: -
clone size: -
V gene: TRBV4-1

CDR3 DNA: TGTGCTAGCACCCCTTGGGTAGAGTCGCATGGTAATGAGCAGTTCTTC
CDR3 protein: CASTPWVESHGNEQFF
J gene: TRBJ2-1
D gene: -
clone size: -
V gene: TRBV7-7

CDR3 DNA: TGCAGCGCCAGACAGGGGACCAACGAGCAGTACTTC
CDR3 protein: CSARQGTNEQYF
J gene: TRBJ2-7
D gene: TRBD1
clone size: -
V gene: TRBV29-1

CDR3 DNA: TGTGCCTGGAGGTTGGGACTAGCGGGAGTCGGGGATACGCAGTATTTT
CDR3 protein: CAWRLGLAGVGDTQYF
J gene: TRBJ2-3
D gene: TRBD2
clone size: -
V gene: TRBV30

CDR3 DNA: TGTGCCAGCAGCTTCCGGGACAGGGGAGGCACAGATACGCAGTATTTT
CDR3 protein: CASSFRDRGGTDTQYF
J gene: TRBJ2-3
D gene: TRBD1
clone size: -
V gene: TRBV9

CDR3 DNA: TGCGCCAGCAGCCAAGAGGGATCCGGTTCTTACGAGCAGTACTTC
CDR3 protein: CASSQEGSGSYEQYF
J gene: TRBJ2-7
D gene: -
clone size: -
V gene: TRBV4-3

CDR3 DNA: TGCGCCAGCAGCTTGGCTCAGAGCTCCTACGAGCAGTACTTC
CDR3 protein: CASSLAQSSYEQYF
J gene: TRBJ2-7
D gene: -
clone size: -
V gene: TRBV5-1

CDR3 DNA: TGTGCCAGCAGCTTAAATCAGGGGGCGACAGATACGCAGTATTTT
CDR3 protein: CASSLNQGATDTQYF
J gene: TRBJ2-3
D gene: TRBD1
clone size: -
V gene: TRBV13

CDR3 DNA: TGTGCCAGCAGCCTTATGGGCCTTAACTATGGCTACACCTTC
CDR3 protein: CASSLMGLNYGYTF
J gene: TRBJ1-2
D gene: -
clone size: -
V gene: TRBV7-9

CDR3 DNA: TGTGCCAGCAGTTACTCGGGAGGGAACCAAGAGACCCAGTACTTC
CDR3 protein: CASSYSGGNQETQYF
J gene: TRBJ2-5
D gene: TRBD2
clone size: -
V gene: TRBV6-5

CDR3 DNA: TGTGCCAGCAGCGTACACCCTAGCAGGGGCAATGAGCAGTTCTTC
CDR3 protein: CASSVHPSRGNEQFF
J gene: TRBJ2-1
D gene: -
clone size: -
V gene: TRBV9

CDR3 DNA: TGTGCCAGCAGCTTACAAACTAGCGGGAGTGAGCAGTACTTC
CDR3 protein: CASSLQTSGSEQYF
J gene: TRBJ2-5
D gene: TRBD2
clone size: -
V gene: TRBV11-2

CDR3 DNA: TGCGCCAGCAGCTTGTCAGAGGGACTAGCGGGTATGGAGCAGTTCTTC
CDR3 protein: CASSLSEGLAGMEQFF
J gene: TRBJ2-1
D gene: TRBD2
clone size: -
V gene: TRBV5-1

CDR3 DNA: TGTGCCAGCAGCTTAGCCAGGTTGGATGGCTACACCTTC
CDR3 protein: CASSLARLDGYTF
J gene: TRBJ1-2
D gene: -
clone size: few
V gene: TRBV7-9

CDR3 DNA: TGTGCCAGTAGTATAGATAACAGGGTCGACAACTATGGCTACACCTTC
CDR3 protein: CASSIDNRVDNYGYTF
J gene: TRBJ1-2
D gene: -
clone size: -
V gene: TRBV19

CDR3 DNA: TGTGCCAGCTCACCTCAAGGACTAGAATCAGATACGCAGTATTTT
CDR3 protein: CASSPQGLESDTQYF
J gene: TRBJ2-3
D gene: TRBD2
clone size: -
V gene: TRBV18

CDR3 DNA: TGCAGCGTTGAGGTGACGGACACTGAAGCTTTCTTT
CDR3 protein: CSVEVTDTEAFF
J gene: TRBJ1-1
D gene: -
clone size: medium-sized
V gene: TRBV29-1

CDR3 DNA: TGTGCCAGCAGCGGGGGGGAGGGGTTAGCGGGGCTCACAGATACGCAGTATTTT
CDR3 protein: CASSGGEGLAGLTDTQYF
J gene: TRBJ2-3
D gene: TRBD2
clone size: -
V gene: TRBV5-4

CDR3 DNA: TGTGCCAGCTCACCGCAGGGACAGGGATCCTACGAGCAGTACTTC
CDR3 protein: CASSPQGQGSYEQYF
J gene: TRBJ2-7
D gene: TRBD1
clone size: -
V gene: TRBV18

CDR3 DNA: TGTGCCAGCAGGAACCCGGGGACTGAAGCTTTCTTT
CDR3 protein: CASRNPGTEAFF
J gene: TRBJ1-1
D gene: -
clone size: once
V gene: TRBV6-5

CDR3 DNA: TGTGCCAGCTCCCCAGATAATCAGCCCCAGCATTTT
CDR3 protein: CASSPDNQPQHF
J gene: TRBJ1-5
D gene: -
clone size: once
V gene: TRBV18

CDR3 DNA: TGTGCCAGCAGGCCGACTAGAAACCAAGAGACCCAGTACTTC
CDR3 protein: CASRPTRNQETQYF
J gene: TRBJ2-5
D gene: -
clone size: -
V gene: TRBV7-9

CDR3 DNA: TGCAGCGCCATATTCCCTCGCGGGAGACTTCCCTTAGATACGCAGTATTTT
CDR3 protein: CSAIFPRGRLPLDTQYF
J gene: TRBJ2-3
D gene: TRBD2
clone size: once
V gene: TRBV29-1

CDR3 DNA: TGTGCCAGCAGCTTGGGGACGGACTTACAGCCCCAGCATTTT
CDR3 protein: CASSLGTDLQPQHF
J gene: TRBJ1-5
D gene: -
clone size: -
V gene: TRBV7-9

CDR3 DNA: TGTGCCAGCAGCGTCGGGACAGGGGACCAAGAGACCCAGTACTTC
CDR3 protein: CASSVGTGDQETQYF
J gene: TRBJ2-5
D gene: TRBD1
clone size: -
V gene: TRBV11-2

CDR3 DNA: TGTGCCTGGATAAGGGCTCCGAACACCGGGGAGCTGTTTTTT
CDR3 protein: CAWIRAPNTGELFF
J gene: TRBJ2-2
D gene: -
clone size: -
V gene: TRBV30

CDR3 DNA: TGTGCCTGGAGAGGCCCGGGGATGAACACTGAAGCTTTCTTT
CDR3 protein: CAWRGPGMNTEAFF
J gene: TRBJ1-1
D gene: -
clone size: -
V gene: TRBV30

CDR3 DNA: TGTGCCAGCAGCTTAGGCGGGACAACCGGGGAGCTGTTTTTT
CDR3 protein: CASSLGGTTGELFF
J gene: TRBJ2-2
D gene: -
clone size: -
V gene: TRBV7-8

CDR3 DNA: TGTGCCTGGAGTTCAGGGCCCCACGAGCAGTACTTC
CDR3 protein: CAWSSGPHEQYF
J gene: TRBJ2-7
D gene: -
clone size: -
V gene: TRBV30

CDR3 DNA: TGCGCCAGCAGCCAACAGGGGGCCGGCTATGGCTACACCTTC
CDR3 protein: CASSQQGAGYGYTF
J gene: TRBJ1-2
D gene: TRBD1
clone size: -
V gene: TRBV5-1